This is a list of T cell receptor beta chains from one sample in a study of CD8 T cell repertoires and HIV-1 epitope variants. Measured with immunoSEQ multiplex PCR; TCRdb has only the in-frame clones, and not every one. This table has tens of thousands of clones, 70% to 75% appearing once. Input material: uncultured baseline CD8+ T cells from peripheral blood mononuclear cells (PBMCs). These receptors all come from a male donor with HIV. The CDR3 runs from the conserved cysteine through the conserved F or W. D genes are given only for firm matches. The size of a clone is reported for some rows only, either as once, few or many, or as a class for expanded clones.

>TRBJ1-6|NA|TRBV7-3|many
TGTGCCAGCAGCTCCGTCCGGGGGCAGGGAGGTGGTTCACCCCTCCACTTT
CASSSVRGQGGGSPLHF
>TRBJ2-3|TRBD1|TRBV28|NA
TGTGCCAGCAGTTCACTGGACAGGGAAGGCACAGATACGCAGTATTTT
CASSSLDREGTDTQYF
>TRBJ1-4|NA|TRBV5-6|NA
TGTGCCAGCAGCTTGGCTGGAATCGGTGAAAAACTGTTTTTT
CASSLAGIGEKLFF
>TRBJ2-1|NA|TRBV7-2|once
TGTGCCAGCAGCTTAGGGGGGATCGGTCATGAGCAGTTCTTC
CASSLGGIGHEQFF
>TRBJ1-5|NA|TRBV10-3|NA
TGTGCCATCAGTGATTTGGTGGGGGGGTCTCAGCCCCAGCATTTT
CAISDLVGGSQPQHF
>TRBJ1-1|NA|TRBV9|NA
TGTGCCAGCAGCGTAGAAGGGCGGGATGAAGCTTTCTTT
CASSVEGRDEAFF
>TRBJ2-7|NA|TRBV9|NA
TGTGCCAGCAGCGTAGAGGTCAGCACCTACGAGCAGTACTTC
CASSVEVSTYEQYF
>TRBJ1-1|NA|TRBV7-9|NA
TGTGCCAGCAGCTTACGGGCCATGAACACTGAAGCTTTCTTT
CASSLRAMNTEAFF
>TRBJ2-7|NA|TRBV19|NA
TGTGCCAGTAGTATGCGGCCGGGAGAACCTTCCGCCGGCGAGCAGTACTTC
CASSMRPGEPSAGEQYF
>TRBJ2-3|NA|TRBV28|NA
TGTGCCAGCAGTCACCCGGCCACACTAGGCACAGATACGCAGTATTTT
CASSHPATLGTDTQYF
>TRBJ2-5|NA|TRBV18|NA
TGTGCCAGCTCACCAGTGGTCGGGCCAGAGACCCAGTACTTC
CASSPVVGPETQYF
>TRBJ2-3|TRBD2|TRBV7-9|few
TGTGCCAGCAGCTTTAGCGGGAGCACAGATACGCAGTATTTT
CASSFSGSTDTQYF
>TRBJ1-4|TRBD1|TRBV6-1|NA
TGTGCCAGCAGTCCGAGACAGGGGGACGGTGAAAAACTGTTTTTT
CASSPRQGDGEKLFF
>TRBJ2-1|NA|TRBV5-6|few
TGTGCCAGCAGTTTGTTGGGCCCCAATGAGCAGTTCTTC
CASSLLGPNEQFF
>TRBJ1-2|NA|TRBV30|NA
TGTGCCTGGAGTGTACGGCGAACACAGGGAAGCTATGGCTACACCTTC
CAWSVRRTQGSYGYTF
>TRBJ2-5|TRBD1|TRBV7-8|once
TGTGCCAGCACCACGGTGAAAGGGGGCAGGAGGACCCAGTACTTC
CASTTVKGGRRTQYF
>TRBJ2-2|NA|TRBV6-5|NA
TGTGCCAGCAGTTCCCCAGGGAACACCGGGGAGCTGTTTTTT
CASSSPGNTGELFF
>TRBJ2-7|NA|TRBV5-1|NA
TGCGCCAGCAGCCCGGTGGGGGGGCCGAACGAGCAGTACTTC
CASSPVGGPNEQYF
>TRBJ2-7|NA|TRBV7-2|NA
TGTGCCAGCAGCCCAGGGCAGGTAGTACACGAGCAGTACTTC
CASSPGQVVHEQYF
>TRBJ2-7|NA|TRBV7-2|NA
TGTGCCAGCAGCACCACACTTTACACGGGGAGCTCCTACGAGCAGTACTTC
CASSTTLYTGSSYEQYF
>TRBJ1-3|NA|TRBV7-9|NA
TGTGCCAGCAGTTCTACAGGCACCATATATTTT
CASSSTGTIYF
>TRBJ2-7|TRBD1|TRBV25-1|NA
TGTGCCAGCGAGGACAGGGCCTACGAGCAGTACTTC
CASEDRAYEQYF
>TRBJ1-5|TRBD1|TRBV5-5|NA
TGTGCCAGCAGCCGGACAGGGGGCTATCAGCCCCAGCATTTT
CASSRTGGYQPQHF
>TRBJ2-7|NA|TRBV28|NA
TGTGCCAGCAGTTTCGGGTTTGGGACAATCCCAAGTAACGAGCAGTACTTC
CASSFGFGTIPSNEQYF
>TRBJ2-7|NA|TRBV30|NA
TGTGCCTGGAGTACTGGGCAGAAGTCCCACGAGCAGTACTTC
CAWSTGQKSHEQYF
>TRBJ2-5|NA|TRBV19|few
TGTGCCAGTAGTATAGATCTGCAGGGGTTGGAGACCCAGTACTTC
CASSIDLQGLETQYF
>TRBJ1-2|NA|TRBV6-5|NA
TGTGCCAGCAGCGGGGCTACTAACTATGGCTACACCTTC
CASSGATNYGYTF